This entry describes one TCR beta chain. The data were taken from a study of blood T cell repertoires in COVID-19. Clones were read by immunoSEQ multiplex PCR, and TCRdb kept only the in-frame ones, dropping some. The table lists 70,000 to 95,000 clones, 80% to 90% of them singletons. V was cut by 4 bases and J by 5 bases, with 18 bases left in between. This CDR3 comprises 16 residues. Germline V lookup: CDR1 SGDLS, CDR2 YYNGEE. The material sequenced was peripheral blood. The sequence derives from a man aged 45-65 years with COVID-19, enrolled during active disease. The chain links TRBV9 to TRBJ2-2; tentative D call: TRBD1 (6 bases). CDR3 amino acids: CASSPRGDRWTGELFF. The CDR3 nucleotides read TGTGCCAGCAGCCCCAGGGGAGACCGGTGGACCGGGGAGCTGTTTTTT.